This T cell receptor beta chain stems from a study of PD-1 blockade in classical Hodgkin lymphoma. At the level of the study: With a 2-week interval, patients received intravenous nivolumab at 3 mg/kg.

Assay used: immunoSEQ multiplex PCR; TCRdb lists only in-frame clones, some missing. The sample holds around 99,000 clones, more than 80% seen once. A note on this clone: The antigen is not known.

The patients all showed relapse after autologous stem cell transplantation, while their brentuximab vedotin exposure varied. The study, taken as a whole, reports: As was reported, newly diagnosed patients showed lower baseline TCR diversity than healthy donors did. Newly diagnosed patients had diversity similar to the baseline diversity of complete responders. By cycle point C4D1, TCR diversity had risen significantly in CD4+ cells (but not CD8+ cells).

The CDR3 contains 14 residues. Trimming stripped 6 bases from V and 0 bases from J, with 11 bases between. From germline, CDR1 is MGHRA and CDR2 YSYEKL. The sequencing used peripheral blood mononuclear cells (PBMCs), collected before the second cycle of nivolumab. The V and J genes are TRBV4-1 and TRBJ1-1; D is possibly TRBD1 (5 bases). This receptor was identified in a human donor with classical Hodgkin lymphoma. CDR3 loop: CASRGGALNTEAFF. The CDR3 nucleotides read TGCGCCAGCAGAGGCGGGGCTTTGAACACTGAAGCTTTCTTT.